Presented here are 17 T cell receptor beta chains from one specimen sequenced in a study of radiotherapy plus CTLA-4 blockade in lung cancer. Profiling relied on immunoSEQ multiplex PCR, and the TCRdb table lists in-frame clones only, not all of them. The table records around 90,000 clones, over 75% of them present only once. This specimen was peripheral blood, taken from a patient treated with radiotherapy plus ipilimumab. Every receptor here comes from a human donor with non-small cell lung cancer that progressed on radiotherapy plus ipilimumab.

The genes are TRBV27 and TRBJ2-7; tentative D call: TRBD2 (6 bases). V dropped 8 bases and J dropped 4 bases, with 18 bases sitting between them. This CDR3 has 14 residues. CDR1 MNHEY and CDR2 SMNVEV come from the germline V gene (reference sequence). CDR3 sequence: CASSERGGIYEQYF. For the CDR3, the DNA is TGTGCCAGCTCCGAGAGAGGCGGGATTTACGAGCAGTACTTC.

This sequence joins TRBV4-2 and TRBJ2-7; D remains ambiguous. Germline CDR1 and CDR2: LGHNA and YNFKEQ. With 1 base removed from V and 2 bases from J, the gap between germline ends came to 15 bases. CDR3 size: 16 residues. The CDR3 nucleotides read TGTGCCAGCAGCCAAGGACCCGACGACACCCCCTACGAGCAGTACTTC. Its protein is CASSQGPDDTPYEQYF.

The chain carries TRBV19 and TRBJ1-5; a weak D match, TRBD1 (6 bases). Germline V gene data show CDR1 as LNHDA and CDR2 as SQIVND (reference sequence). The germline V and J ends were trimmed by 3 bases and 6 bases, with 12 bases remaining between them. The CDR3 extends over 14 amino acids. The CDR3 loop is CASSMGRGSQPQHF. Here the CDR3 DNA reads TGTGCCAGTAGTATGGGCAGGGGAAGTCAGCCCCAGCATTTT. Filled out from reference TRBV19 and TRBJ1-5, the complete variable domain reads DGGITQSPKYLFRKEGQNVTLSCEQNLNHDAMYWYRQDPGQGLRLIYYSQIVNDFQKGDIAEGYSVSREKKESFPLTVTSAQKNPTAFYLCASSMGRGSQPQHFGDGTRLSIL.

This chain connects TRBV2 to TRBJ1-5, with D tentatively TRBD1 (5 bases). The CDR3 spans 16 residues. CDR1 and CDR2 from the germline V gene are SNHLY and FYNNEI. Trimming took 7 bases from V and 2 from J, leaving 18 bases between them. The CDR3 loop is CASTQEWGRGNQPQHF. In nucleotides, the CDR3 is TGTGCCAGCACTCAAGAATGGGGGAGGGGCAATCAGCCCCAGCATTTT.

The chain couples TRBV30 to TRBJ1-6, with D possibly TRBD1 on 5 matching bases. This CDR3 region has 14 residues. Germline V CDR1 and CDR2: GTSNPN, SVGIG (reference sequence). V was shortened by 3 bases and J by 9 bases, with 15 bases between the two germline ends. The CDR3 reads CAWRPGSGSSPLHF. CDR3 bases: TGTGCCTGGAGACCAGGGTCTGGAAGTTCACCCCTCCACTTT.

The chain uses TRBV7-8 and TRBJ2-3; D not resolved. Trimming cost V 1 base and J 6 bases, with 11 bases left between them. The CDR3 length is 14 residues. Germline V gives CDR1 SGHVS, CDR2 FQNEAQ. The CDR3 DNA reads TGTGCCAGCAGCTTAGTGACCCCGAGGGATACGCAGTATTTT. This gives the protein CASSLVTPRDTQYF.

The chain couples TRBV30 to TRBJ1-2; 9 nucleotides agree with TRBD1. Germline V lookup: CDR1 GTSNPN, CDR2 SVGIG (reference sequence). V was clipped by 3 bases and J by 8 bases; unmatched bases: 10. This CDR3 spans 14 amino acids. The CDR3 region has the DNA TGTGCCTGGAGCCGCCGGGACAGGGCGGGCGGCTACACCTTC. Translated, it gives CAWSRRDRAGGYTF. The variable domain in full, with the rest retrieved from reference TRBV30 and TRBJ1-2, is SQTIHQWPATLVQPVGSPLSLECTVEGTSNPNLYWYRQAAGRGLQLLFYSVGIGQISSEVPQNLSASRPQDRQFILSSKKLLLSDSGFYLCAWSRRDRAGGYTFGSGTRLTVV.

V and J are TRBV14 and TRBJ2-3; 9 nucleotides agree with TRBD2. Germline V gene lookup returns CDR1 SGHDN and CDR2 FVKESK. The CDR3 loop spans 16 amino acids. J lost 0 bases, V lost 4 bases, and 5 bases had no gene match. Here the CDR3 reads CASSRGTSWSTDTQYF. The CDR3, as DNA: TGTGCCAGCAGCCGAGGGACTAGCTGGAGCACAGATACGCAGTATTTT.

The J gene is TRBJ2-3, the V gene TRBV4-3, with a possible D match to TRBD2 (6 bases). The V end lost 5 bases, the J end lost 5 bases, and 14 bases lay between the germline ends. CDR1 and CDR2 from the germline V gene are LGHNA and YSLEER. The CDR3 sequence is 14 residues long. The CDR3 DNA follows: TGCGCCAGCAGCGACCGGAGGCGGGGAGATACGCAGTATTTT. Translated, it gives CASSDRRRGDTQYF.

V gene TRBV4-3 combines with J gene TRBJ2-2; tentatively, D is TRBD2 (8 bases). From germline, CDR1 is LGHNA and CDR2 YSLEER. Deletions cut 4 bases from V and 7 bases from J, with 19 bases between. The CDR3 consists of 16 residues. CDR3 in amino acids: CASSPGGTAMGGELFF. Written as DNA, the CDR3 is TGCGCCAGCAGCCCGGGGGGGACAGCGATGGGCGGGGAGCTGTTTTTT.

This clone occurred a few times. J is TRBJ1-5 and V is TRBV6-1, with 8 positions matching TRBD1. Germline assignment: CDR1 MNHNS and CDR2 SASEGT. V shed 0 bases and J 7 bases; nucleotides not matched to a gene: 11. CDR3 length: 17 residues. CDR3 protein: CASSEAGAGGLPQPQHF. DNA for the CDR3: TGTGCCAGCAGTGAAGCAGGGGCAGGGGGCTTACCCCAGCCCCAGCATTTT.

The chain has TRBV6-1 and TRBJ1-3; the D is unclear. With 3 bases removed from V and 5 bases from J, the gap between germline ends came to 14 bases. In germline, CDR1 is MNHNS, CDR2 SASEGT. The CDR3 length is 15 residues. The CDR3 sequence: CASSEATRPRNTIYF. The DNA for the CDR3 is TGTGCCAGCAGTGAGGCAACAAGGCCCAGAAACACCATATATTTT.

The chain links TRBV16 to TRBJ1-5, with D possibly matching TRBD1 (5 bases). V was pared by 0 bases and J by 0 bases, with 9 bases between. This CDR3 region has 16 residues. Germline CDR1 and CDR2: KGHSY and FQNENV. The CDR3 region has the DNA TGTGCCAGCAGCCAATCTGGAGGGGCTAGCAATCAGCCCCAGCATTTT. Translated, it gives CASSQSGGASNQPQHF.

The gene calls are TRBV28 and TRBJ1-1; 8 bases agree with TRBD1. This CDR3 has 16 amino acids. CDR1 is MDHEN, CDR2 SYDVKM, per germline. The trim removed 7 bases at V and 5 bases at J, leaving 15 bases unmatched. The CDR3 nucleotides read TGTGCCAGCACTCGTCTCGGACAGGGAGGATATACTGAAGCTTTCTTT. Translation: CASTRLGQGGYTEAFF.

The CDR3 reads CASSSAQGFAFF. The CDR3 nucleotides read TGCGCCAGCAGCTCAGCGCAGGGCTTTGCTTTCTTT. The chain employs TRBV5-1 and TRBJ1-1, with D possibly matching TRBD1 (5 bases). The CDR3 length is 12 residues. Germline CDR1 SGHRS, CDR2 YFSETQ. Deletions cut 3 bases from V and 11 bases from J, with 14 bases between.

The chain recombines TRBV30 with TRBJ1-1; tentatively, D is TRBD1 (5 bases). Germline CDR1 reads GTSNPN; CDR2 reads SVGIG (reference sequence). The CDR3 has 15 residues. V lost 2 bases, J lost 0 bases, and 13 bases lay in between. The CDR3 DNA sequence: TGTGCCTGGAGTATAACGGGACGGCTGAACACTGAAGCTTTCTTT. Translating gives CAWSITGRLNTEAFF.

This chain uses TRBV18 with TRBJ1-6, with TRBD1 matching 8 bases. With V trimmed by 0 bases and J by 9 bases, 7 bases remained unmatched. Germline CDR1 is KGHSH and CDR2 is LQKENI. CDR3 length: 16 residues. The CDR3 DNA reads TGTGCCAGCTCACCACCGCGAGACAGGGGTGTTTCACCCCTCCACTTT. This translates into CASSPPRDRGVSPLHF.